The next 5 T cell receptor beta chains were all read from a single sample in a study of cytomegalovirus exposure and HLA in healthy donors. Produced via immunoSEQ multiplex PCR; TCRdb's table is partial and in-frame only. The sample records 90,000 to 150,000 clones, about 84% being singletons. The material sequenced was PBMCs. Source of these receptors: a young man in good health and CMV-seronegative.

The rearrangement joins TRBV7-9 to TRBJ2-5; D remains ambiguous. Trimming stripped 1 base from V and 5 bases from J, with 5 bases between. Looked up from germline, CDR1 is SEHNR and CDR2 is FQNEAQ (reference sequence). This CDR3 is 12 amino acids long. The CDR3 coding sequence is TGTGCCAGCAGCTTAGGTCGGGAGACCCAGTACTTC. Encoded protein: CASSLGRETQYF.

The V gene is TRBV6-4, the J gene TRBJ2-1; D call uncertain. Trimming removed 4 bases at V and 5 bases at J, with 18 bases between. Per germline, CDR1 MRHNA and CDR2 SNTAGT. This CDR3 contains 16 residues. The CDR3 here is CASSVGTIRAHNEQFF. The CDR3 DNA reads as TGTGCCAGCAGTGTAGGAACTATTCGAGCCCACAATGAGCAGTTCTTC.

This clone was found a few times. J is TRBJ2-7 and V is TRBV7-9; unclear D gene. The CDR3 has 12 amino acids. Germline CDR1 is SEHNR and CDR2 is FQNEAQ (reference sequence). Between the trimmed V and J ends, which lost 4 bases and 1 base, there was a span of 5 bases. The CDR3 sequence is CASSSPSYEQYF. For the CDR3, the DNA is TGTGCCAGCAGCTCCCCATCCTACGAGCAGTACTTC. The variable domain in full, completed from reference TRBV7-9 and TRBJ2-7, reads DTGVSQNPRHKITKRGQNVTFRCDPISEHNRLYWYRQTLGQGPEFLTYFQNEAQLEKSRLLSDRFSAERPKGSFSTLEIQRTEQGDSAMYLCASSSPSYEQYFGPGTRLTVT.

V gene TRBV5-1 combines with J gene TRBJ2-2, with D maybe TRBD1 (5 bases). The germline V gene encodes CDR1 SGHRS and CDR2 YFSETQ. This CDR3 has 14 residues. V lost 1 base, J lost 6 bases, and 10 bases lay in between. The CDR3 region has the DNA TGCGCCAGCAGCTTGACCCAGGGCCCCGGGGAGCTGTTTTTT. It is translated as CASSLTQGPGELFF.

The rearrangement links TRBV5-6 to TRBJ2-7; TRBD1 matches 12 bases. Germline V CDR1 and CDR2: SGHDT, YYEEEE. The CDR3 totals 16 residues. With V trimmed by 0 bases and J by 1 base, 2 bases remained unmatched. The CDR3 loop is CASSLVGQGASYEQYF. In DNA, the CDR3 is TGTGCCAGCAGCTTGGTGGGACAGGGGGCGTCCTACGAGCAGTACTTC.